The sequence of this TCR beta chain was determined in a study of cytomegalovirus exposure and HLA in healthy donors. Study at large: Unique TCR beta sequences numbering some 120 million came from 150 million to 200 million T cells in an earlier analysis. HLA-typed donors were the source of approximately 85 million unique TCRs held in an early data release. Study-level results: There were around 160 TCR beta chains listed as cytomegalovirus-associated. Later genetic work tied a missense DCLRE1C variant to beta-chain V and J trimming.

The PCR had 60 Vbeta and 13 Jbeta primers. Sequencing used immunoSEQ multiplex PCR; TCRdb keeps in-frame clones, though not all of them. Among fewer than 250,000 clones listed, around 79% were seen once. As to this clone: No antigen is known for it. The same CDR3 arises from other DNA sequences in this sample as well.

The J segment lost 4 bases and the V segment lost 3 bases, leaving 2 bases of the junction unmatched. Germline lookup yields CDR1 SEHNR and CDR2 FQNEAQ (reference sequence). This CDR3 is built from 14 residues. J is TRBJ1-4 and V is TRBV7-9; TRBD1 agrees at 7 bases. The source material was PBMCs. The clonotype originates from a male donor in good health and CMV-seropositive. Here the CDR3 DNA reads TGTGCCAGCAGCTTGGGACAGATTAATGAAAAACTGTTTTTT. Encoded protein: CASSLGQINEKLFF.